This T cell receptor beta chain was sequenced for a study of OX40 agonist ivuxolimab in advanced cancers. In the study overall: Participants could have had prior anti-PD-1, anti-PD-L1 or anti-CTLA-4 therapy, and roughly 40% had some. Whole-study findings and limits: Low levels of normalized T-cell clonal expansion also appeared in some nonresponders.

In the case of this clone: The antigen is unknown.

TCRdb's copy holds only in-frame clones and misses some; the assay was immunoSEQ multiplex PCR. Of roughly 76,000 clones detected, around nine tenths appear once; the ten largest clones hold roughly 2.1%. This CDR3 has 15 amino acids. Per germline, CDR1 MNHEY and CDR2 SMNVEV (reference sequence). The V gene lost 2 bases and the J gene lost 2 bases, with 10 bases spanning the gap. The sample was CD4+ or CD8+ T cells sorted from blood, taken in a trial of the OX40 agonist ivuxolimab. The TCR sequence derives from an adult with an advanced solid tumor such as melanoma, head and neck, liver or kidney cancer. V gene TRBV27 combines with J gene TRBJ1-5; the D gene is possibly TRBD1 (6 bases). The CDR3: CASSLQGTGNQPQHF. The CDR3 nucleotides are TGTGCCAGCAGTTTACAGGGGACGGGCAATCAGCCCCAGCATTTT.